A selection of T cell receptor beta chains follows, all from one sample in a study of T cells in Graves' hyperthyroidism and ophthalmopathy. TCRdb reanalysed the multiplex PCR reads using MiXCR and keeps one entry per CDR3 protein. The data contain around 420,000 distinct CDR3 sequences, around 16% of them singletons. Input material: blood. The source of these receptors is a young woman with Graves' hyperthyroidism. Each CDR3 is given with its conserved first and last residue. D genes are given only for firm matches. Rows give clone size only sometimes, using once, few, many, or a class for an expanded clone.

j_gene,d_gene,abundance,v_gene,CDR3aa,CDR3nt
TRBJ2-5,TRBD2,many,TRBV20-1,CSARDGRLAGGPGETQYF,TGCAGTGCTAGAGATGGTCGACTAGCGGGAGGGCCAGGAGAGACCCAGTACTTC
TRBJ1-5,NA,many,TRBV6-6,CASSYSRGQPQHF,TGTGCCAGCAGTTACTCAAGGGGTCAGCCCCAGCATTTT
TRBJ1-4,TRBD1,many,TRBV4-1,CASSQAQGAWGEKLFF,TGCGCCAGCAGCCAAGCTCAGGGGGCTTGGGGGGAAAAACTGTTTTTT
TRBJ2-1,TRBD2,few,TRBV6-1,CASKAGGWNEQFF,TGTGCCAGCAAAGCGGGAGGTTGGAATGAGCAGTTCTTC
TRBJ2-4,TRBD2,many,TRBV7-3,CASSFGGRGNIQYF,TGTGCCAGCAGCTTTGGCGGGAGAGGGAACATTCAGTACTTC
TRBJ2-4,TRBD2,few,TRBV4-2,CASSQDWEGAKNIQYF,TGTGCCAGCAGCCAAGATTGGGAGGGGGCCAAAAACATTCAGTACTTC
TRBJ2-1,NA,many,TRBV24-1,CATSERKRAYNEQFF,TGTGCCACCAGTGAGCGGAAACGGGCCTACAATGAGCAGTTCTTC
TRBJ2-6,NA,NA,TRBV10-3,CAIRGSRIGSGANVLTF,TGTGCCATCAGAGGGTCGAGGATAGGGTCTGGGGCCAACGTCCTGACTTTC
TRBJ2-1,NA,many,TRBV4-1,CASSRTAGGYYNEQFF,TGCGCCAGCAGCCGAACAGCGGGTGGTTATTACAATGAGCAGTTCTTC
TRBJ1-6,NA,many,TRBV3-1,CASSRDHNSPLHF,TGTGCCAGCAGCCGGGACCATAATTCACCCCTCCACTTT
TRBJ1-2,TRBD1,many,TRBV27,CASTSGGRDGYTF,TGTGCCAGCACCTCAGGGGGGCGGGATGGCTACACCTTC
TRBJ2-5,NA,many,TRBV20-1,CSAMRIGEPRETQYF,TGCAGTGCTATGAGGATCGGGGAGCCGCGGGAGACCCAGTACTTC
TRBJ2-1,NA,few,TRBV6-1,CASSAGTGPLSEQFF,TGTGCCAGCAGTGCCGGAACAGGGCCCTTAAGTGAGCAGTTCTTC